This paragraph covers one T cell receptor beta chain sequence. Its antigen is not known. Blood was sampled at baseline, cycle 4 day 1, and cycle 7 day 1. The assay was immunoSEQ multiplex PCR, and TCRdb's table has in-frame clones only and misses some. The sample consists of about 43,000 clones, around nine tenths of them appearing once. Deletions cut 2 bases from V and 2 bases from J, with 18 bases between. CDR1 is MGHRA and CDR2 is YSYEKL in the germline V gene. The CDR3 runs to 18 residues. This sample is part of a study of OX40 agonist ivuxolimab in advanced cancers. Study outcomes and limitations: CD4+ and CD8+ blood T cells expanded clonally by week 6 at 0.1 to 3.0 mg/kg. Expanded peripheral T cell antigen specificity was not determined. Expanded clones were, on average, more numerous among CD8+ T cells than CD4+.

The receptor was isolated from an adult with an advanced solid tumor such as melanoma, head and neck, liver or kidney cancer. The rearrangement links TRBV4-1 to TRBJ2-2; TRBD2 is a possible D gene (6 bases). Material: CD4+ or CD8+ T cells sorted from blood, obtained in a trial of the OX40 agonist ivuxolimab. CDR3 DNA sequence: TGCGCCAGCAGCCAACCCGTGCCTCCTAGCGTAAACACCGGGGAGCTGTTTTTT. This sequence encodes CASSQPVPPSVNTGELFF.